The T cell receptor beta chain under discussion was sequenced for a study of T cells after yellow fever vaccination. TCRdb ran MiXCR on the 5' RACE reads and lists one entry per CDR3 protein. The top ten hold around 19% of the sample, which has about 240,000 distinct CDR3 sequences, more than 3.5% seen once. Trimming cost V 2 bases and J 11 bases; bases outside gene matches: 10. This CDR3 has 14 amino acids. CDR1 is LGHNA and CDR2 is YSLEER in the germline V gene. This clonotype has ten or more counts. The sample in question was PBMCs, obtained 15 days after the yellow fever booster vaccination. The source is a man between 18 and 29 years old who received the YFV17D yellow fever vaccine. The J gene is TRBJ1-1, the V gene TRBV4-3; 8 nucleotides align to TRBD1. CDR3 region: CASSQFTNRDRAFF. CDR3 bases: TGCGCCAGCAGCCAATTTACAAACCGGGACAGGGCTTTCTTT.